This T cell receptor (beta chain) was obtained from a study of OX40 agonist ivuxolimab in advanced cancers. Across the whole study: Given to patients was ivuxolimab, an agonistic anti-OX40 (CD134) antibody. Study-level results: The investigators did not determine what antigen specificity the expanded peripheral T cells had. Also showing low normalized T-cell clonal expansion were some of the nonresponders.

A single count supports this clone. Its matching antigen is unknown. Samples were taken at baseline and on day 1 of cycles 4 and 7. Sequencing used immunoSEQ multiplex PCR; TCRdb keeps in-frame clones, though not all of them. Of 30,000 to 40,000 clones in the sample, roughly 89% were seen once. The receptor's source is an adult with an advanced solid tumor such as melanoma, head and neck, liver or kidney cancer. The specimen comprised CD4+ or CD8+ T cells sorted from blood, sampled in a trial of the OX40 agonist ivuxolimab.

CDR3 in amino acids: CASSLRGPNTGELFF. In DNA form, the CDR3 reads TGTGCCAGCAGCCTTCGTGGCCCCAACACCGGGGAGCTGTTTTTT. The rearrangement joins TRBV7-9 to TRBJ2-2, with D unresolved. This CDR3 is built from 15 residues. Between the trimmed V and J ends, which lost 5 bases and 2 bases, there was a span of 12 bases. The V gene's germline CDR1 is SEHNR and CDR2 FQNEAQ (reference sequence).